The 17 T cell receptor beta chains listed next were all sequenced from one sample in a study of blood T cell repertoires in COVID-19. Assay: immunoSEQ multiplex PCR; the TCRdb copy retains only in-frame clones and omits some. This sample has approximately 190,000 clones, with around 81% found just once. The specimen was PBMCs or T cells enriched from blood (not recorded which). Every receptor here comes from a man in his forties or fifties who had recovered from COVID-19.

V usage is TRBV5-4 and J usage is TRBJ2-2; 11 bases agree with TRBD1. CDR1 is SGHNT, CDR2 YYREEE, per germline (reference sequence). The CDR3 runs to 14 residues. V gave up 5 bases and J gave up 6 bases; unmatched junction bases: 3. Here the CDR3 reads CASSQDRGPGELFF. The CDR3 region has the DNA TGTGCCAGCAGTCAGGACAGGGGGCCCGGGGAGCTGTTTTTT.

This clone was found a few times. CDR3 region: CSVATGQGAYEQYF. The CDR3 DNA is TGCAGCGTCGCCACAGGACAGGGGGCCTACGAGCAGTACTTC. The chain links TRBV29-1 to TRBJ2-7; 10 bases map to TRBD1. Germline V lookup: CDR1 SQVTM, CDR2 ANQGSEA. The J segment lost 2 bases and the V segment lost 6 bases, leaving 7 bases of the junction unmatched. The CDR3 is 14 amino acids.

The chain recombines TRBV29-1 with TRBJ1-3; D possibly corresponds to TRBD1 (5 bases). The CDR3 sequence is 15 residues long. Germline assignment: CDR1 SQVTM and CDR2 ANQGSEA. V was cut by 1 base and J by 0 bases, with 10 bases left in between. The chain's CDR3 is CSVEADRSSGNTIYF. The CDR3 DNA reads TGCAGCGTTGAAGCCGACAGAAGCTCTGGAAACACCATATATTTT.

The chain links TRBV4-3 to TRBJ2-2; TRBD2 matches 9 bases. Per the germline V gene, CDR1 is LGHNA and CDR2 is YSLEER. The CDR3 has 16 amino acids. Trimming cost V 2 bases and J 5 bases; bases outside gene matches: 6. The CDR3 protein is CASSQRRTSVTGELFF. The CDR3 coding sequence is TGCGCCAGCAGCCAAAGAAGGACTAGCGTTACCGGGGAGCTGTTTTTT.

This chain links TRBV18 with TRBJ1-5; TRBD1 might be the D (6 bases). Per the germline V gene, CDR1 is KGHSH and CDR2 is LQKENI. CDR3 length: 16 amino acids. Trimming took 3 bases from V and 1 from J, leaving 13 bases between them. The CDR3 here is CASSPNTQGSNQPQHF. CDR3 DNA: TGTGCCAGCTCACCCAATACACAGGGAAGCAATCAGCCCCAGCATTTT. The complete variable domain, with remaining parts taken from reference TRBV18 and TRBJ1-5, reads NAGVMQNPRHLVRRRGQEARLRCSPMKGHSHVYWYRQLPEEGLKFMVYLQKENIIDESGMPKERFSAEFPKEGPSILRIQQVVRGDSAAYFCASSPNTQGSNQPQHFGDGTRLSIL.

V is TRBV19 and J is TRBJ1-2; the D is unclear. V was shortened by 4 bases and J by 8 bases, with 8 bases between the two germline ends. Germline loops: CDR1 LNHDA, CDR2 SQIVND (reference sequence). The CDR3 contains 11 residues. CDR3 sequence reads: CASSREFGYTF. Here the CDR3 DNA reads TGTGCCAGTAGTAGGGAGTTCGGCTACACCTTC.

The V and J genes are TRBV27 and TRBJ1-1; no clear D. This CDR3 has 13 residues. Germline CDR1 MNHEY, CDR2 SMNVEV (reference sequence). Trimming took 6 bases from V and 3 from J, leaving 11 bases between them. Here the CDR3 reads CASRAEVYTEAFF. In DNA form, the CDR3 reads TGTGCCAGCAGGGCTGAGGTGTACACTGAAGCTTTCTTT.

This chain joins TRBV18 and TRBJ2-1, with D maybe TRBD2 (6 bases). CDR3 length: 13 amino acids. Germline V gene sequence: CDR1 KGHSH, CDR2 LQKENI. V was trimmed by 4 bases and J by 5 bases, leaving 9 bases between them. The CDR3 bases are TGTGCCAGCTCACGCGGGGAAGACAATGAGCAGTTCTTC. Its translation is CASSRGEDNEQFF.

V and J are TRBV19 and TRBJ1-5; no firm D call. The CDR3 length is 16 residues. Germline V gene data show CDR1 as LNHDA and CDR2 as SQIVND (reference sequence). The V end was cut by 1 base, the J end by 1 base, with 11 bases between. CDR3: CASSIVRHPSNQPQHF. The CDR3 nucleotides are TGTGCCAGTAGTATAGTGAGGCACCCGAGCAATCAGCCCCAGCATTTT.

This rearrangement joins TRBV30 to TRBJ1-2; TRBD1 matches at 9 bases. This CDR3 contains 14 residues. V shed 3 bases and J 4 bases; nucleotides not matched to a gene: 6. From germline, CDR1 is GTSNPN and CDR2 SVGIG (reference sequence). The CDR3 reads CAWRYGTGLYGYTF. CDR3 in DNA: TGTGCCTGGAGATACGGGACAGGGCTCTATGGCTACACCTTC.

This clone was observed a single time. The chain employs TRBV19 and TRBJ2-7; maybe TRBD1 (7 bases). V was shortened by 3 bases and J by 4 bases, with 10 bases between the two germline ends. The CDR3 runs 13 residues. The V gene's germline CDR1 is LNHDA and CDR2 SQIVND (reference sequence). The CDR3: CASSMTGRYEQYF. The CDR3 nucleotides are TGTGCCAGTAGTATGACAGGGAGGTACGAGCAGTACTTC.

The chain carries TRBV6-5 and TRBJ1-4; 10 bases line up with TRBD1. Germline V lookup: CDR1 MNHEY, CDR2 SVGAGI. Trimming at V came to 6 bases and at J to 10 bases, leaving 8 bases not matched to a gene. CDR3 length equals 14 residues. For the CDR3, the DNA is TGTGCCAGCAGGCCGACAGGGGGCCGGGGAAAACTGTTTTTT. Encoded protein: CASRPTGGRGKLFF.

As regards this clone: The junction departs from germline at one end; a sequencing error may be responsible. The rearrangement joins TRBV7-2 to TRBJ2-1; D is undetermined. Germline assignment: CDR1 SGHTA and CDR2 FQGNSA. The length of the CDR3 is 14 residues. CDR3 nucleotides: TGTGCCAGCAGCTTAGGTACTTCCTACAGTGAGCAGTTCTTC. It translates to CASSLGTSYSEQFF.

V usage is TRBV2 and J usage is TRBJ1-6, with D possibly TRBD1 on 6 matching bases. V lost 8 bases to trimming and J lost 13 bases, with 18 bases between them. Germline assignment: CDR1 SNHLY and CDR2 FYNNEI. The CDR3 runs to 13 residues. DNA of the CDR3: TGTGCCAGCCGAAACCGGGACAAGTCTCCCCTCCACTTT. Its translation: CASRNRDKSPLHF.

The V gene is TRBV3-1 (or the pseudogene TRBV3-2), the J gene TRBJ1-6; 7 nucleotides align to TRBD1. The CDR3 has 16 amino acids. Trimming cost V 4 bases and J 3 bases; bases outside gene matches: 6. Germline CDR1 LGHDT, CDR2 YNNKEL (reference sequence). CDR3 region: CASSLGTVVYNSPLHF. For the CDR3, the DNA is TGTGCCAGCAGCCTCGGGACAGTCGTCTATAATTCACCCCTCCACTTT.

CDR3 in DNA: TGCAGCGTTGAAGGGGTTGGCCAGGGGCCGGTCTATGGCTACACCTTC. Amino acid sequence: CSVEGVGQGPVYGYTF. V gene TRBV29-1 combines with J gene TRBJ1-2, with D perhaps matching TRBD1 (6 bases). The V gene lost 1 base and the J gene lost 4 bases, with 19 bases spanning the gap. The CDR3 has 16 residues. Germline V lookup: CDR1 SQVTM, CDR2 ANQGSEA.

In this sample, this clone turned up once. The chain links TRBV6-1 to TRBJ2-2; no clear D gene. Per the germline V gene, CDR1 is MNHNS and CDR2 is SASEGT. The CDR3 runs to 12 residues. Deletions cut 2 bases from V and 7 bases from J, with 5 bases between. Here the CDR3 DNA reads TGTGCCAGCAGTGAACTAGACGGGGAGCTGTTTTTT. Amino acid sequence: CASSELDGELFF.